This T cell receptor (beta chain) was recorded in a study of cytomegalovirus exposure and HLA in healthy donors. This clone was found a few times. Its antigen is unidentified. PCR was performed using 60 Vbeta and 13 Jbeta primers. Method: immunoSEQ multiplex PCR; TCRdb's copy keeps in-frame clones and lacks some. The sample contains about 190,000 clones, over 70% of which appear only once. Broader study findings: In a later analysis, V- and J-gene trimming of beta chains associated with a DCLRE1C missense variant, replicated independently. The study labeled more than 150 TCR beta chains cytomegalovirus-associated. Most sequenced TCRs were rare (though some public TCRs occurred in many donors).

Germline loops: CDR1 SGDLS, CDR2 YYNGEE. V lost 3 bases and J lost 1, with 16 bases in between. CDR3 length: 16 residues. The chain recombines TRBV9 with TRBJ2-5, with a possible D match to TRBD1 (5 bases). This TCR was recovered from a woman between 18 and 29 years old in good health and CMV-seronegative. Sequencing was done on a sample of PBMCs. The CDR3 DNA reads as TGTGCCAGCAGCGCTGGGGCAGGGCCGGCCCAAGAGACCCAGTACTTC. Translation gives CASSAGAGPAQETQYF.